This is a list of T cell receptor beta chains from one sample in a study of T cell repertoires in cytomegalovirus infection. MiXCR, applied by TCRdb to the reads, yields one record per CDR3 protein. Here the sample spans roughly 230,000 distinct CDR3 sequences, 22% being singletons. Sequenced: CD8+ T cells from PBMCs. The receptors originated from a human donor in good health (CMV status not recorded). Some clones in this sample may be carry-over from other donors' samples. CDR3s include the opening cysteine and the closing phenylalanine or tryptophan. D genes are given only for firm matches. Only part of the rows carry a size: once, few, many, or a class if the clone is expanded.

CDR3nt: TGTGCCAGCAGTTACGGGTTTGTTGGGACAGGACTGAATGTGGCTTTCTTT; CDR3aa: CASSYGFVGTGLNVAFF; j_gene: TRBJ1-1; v_gene: TRBV6-5; abundance: -; len: 17; d_gene: TRBD1
CDR3nt: TGTGCCAGCAGAAACCCGGACGGCCTCTATGGCTACACCTTC; CDR3aa: CASRNPDGLYGYTF; j_gene: TRBJ1-2; v_gene: TRBV6-2/TRBV6-3; abundance: few; len: 14; d_gene: -
CDR3nt: TGTGCCAGCTCAAAAGACGGCGTAGTCGAAAAACTGTTTTTT; CDR3aa: CASSKDGVVEKLFF; j_gene: TRBJ1-4; v_gene: TRBV18; abundance: -; len: 14; d_gene: -
CDR3nt: TGTGCCAGCAGCTTTTCGGGCGGACCCTGGTACTTC; CDR3aa: CASSFSGGPWYF; j_gene: TRBJ2-7; v_gene: TRBV7-8; abundance: many; len: 12; d_gene: -
CDR3nt: TGTGCCAGCAGCCTCAGGGGCTCAGGACACTACAATGAGCAGTTCTTC; CDR3aa: CASSLRGSGHYNEQFF; j_gene: TRBJ2-1; v_gene: TRBV7-9; abundance: few; len: 16; d_gene: -
CDR3nt: TGTGCCAGCAGTTATTCTCTAGCGGGGGGCCCTTTTAATGAGCAGTTCTTC; CDR3aa: CASSYSLAGGPFNEQFF; j_gene: TRBJ2-1; v_gene: TRBV12-3/TRBV12-4; abundance: -; len: 17; d_gene: TRBD2
CDR3nt: TGTGCCAGCAGCTTATATACAGCGAACACCGGGGAGCTGTTTTTT; CDR3aa: CASSLYTANTGELFF; j_gene: TRBJ2-2; v_gene: TRBV7-8; abundance: many; len: 15; d_gene: -
CDR3nt: TGCGCCAGCAGCGACAGGGGATACACTGAAGCTTTCTTT; CDR3aa: CASSDRGYTEAFF; j_gene: TRBJ1-1; v_gene: TRBV5-1; abundance: many; len: 13; d_gene: TRBD1
CDR3nt: TGCAGTGCTAGAGATAGTCCCGGCTCGACAGGGAAGTGGGTTAAGACCCAGTACTTC; CDR3aa: CSARDSPGSTGKWVKTQYF; j_gene: TRBJ2-5; v_gene: TRBV20-1; abundance: -; len: 19; d_gene: TRBD1
CDR3nt: TGTGCCAGCCAGGGAGTGGGGGGCCACACCGATACGCAGTATTTT; CDR3aa: CASQGVGGHTDTQYF; j_gene: TRBJ2-3; v_gene: TRBV12-3/TRBV12-4; abundance: -; len: 15; d_gene: -
CDR3nt: TGTGCCAGCAGTGGGGGGGCGCGGGAGGAGACCCAGTACTTC; CDR3aa: CASSGGAREETQYF; j_gene: TRBJ2-5; v_gene: TRBV28; abundance: few; len: 14; d_gene: -
CDR3nt: TGTGCCAGCAGTTCCGCGATGTACAGGGGGAATGAGCAGTTCTTC; CDR3aa: CASSSAMYRGNEQFF; j_gene: TRBJ2-1; v_gene: TRBV6-4; abundance: few; len: 15; d_gene: TRBD1
CDR3nt: TGCAGTGCTACCCTGCCCCTCTACAATGAGCAGTTCTTC; CDR3aa: CSATLPLYNEQFF; j_gene: TRBJ2-1; v_gene: TRBV20-1; abundance: -; len: 13; d_gene: -
CDR3nt: TGTGCCAGCAGCGGATGGACTAGCGGGGGGGCCGACGAGCAGTTCTTC; CDR3aa: CASSGWTSGGADEQFF; j_gene: TRBJ2-1; v_gene: TRBV7-4; abundance: -; len: 16; d_gene: TRBD2
CDR3nt: TGCAGTGCTTGGGCACAGGGGAGAGGCTACGAGCAGTACTTC; CDR3aa: CSAWAQGRGYEQYF; j_gene: TRBJ2-7; v_gene: TRBV20-1; abundance: few; len: 14; d_gene: TRBD1
CDR3nt: TGTGCCAGCAGCACTCGACAGGGGGCCTACAATGAGCAGTTCTTC; CDR3aa: CASSTRQGAYNEQFF; j_gene: TRBJ2-1; v_gene: TRBV7-9; abundance: -; len: 15; d_gene: TRBD1
CDR3nt: TGTGCCAGCAGAATAGGGAGGTGGAATACTGAAGCTTTCTTT; CDR3aa: CASRIGRWNTEAFF; j_gene: TRBJ1-1; v_gene: TRBV6-2/TRBV6-3; abundance: -; len: 14; d_gene: -
CDR3nt: TGCAGTGCTAGAGACTACGGACAGGGGACTGAAGCTTTCTTT; CDR3aa: CSARDYGQGTEAFF; j_gene: TRBJ1-1; v_gene: TRBV20-1; abundance: few; len: 14; d_gene: TRBD1
CDR3nt: TGTGCCACCAGTGAACAAGGGACCCAGTACTTC; CDR3aa: CATSEQGTQYF; j_gene: TRBJ2-5; v_gene: TRBV24-1; abundance: -; len: 11; d_gene: -
CDR3nt: TGTGCCAGTAGTATCGACGGGTACTCTGGAAACACCATATATTTT; CDR3aa: CASSIDGYSGNTIYF; j_gene: TRBJ1-3; v_gene: TRBV19; abundance: few; len: 15; d_gene: -
CDR3nt: TGTGCCAACAGCCAAGTCCGGACAGGGTATTTTGAAGCTTTCTTT; CDR3aa: CANSQVRTGYFEAFF; j_gene: TRBJ1-1; v_gene: TRBV14; abundance: -; len: 15; d_gene: TRBD1
CDR3nt: TGTGCCAGCAGCTTAGGGGCCACTGAAGCTTTCTTT; CDR3aa: CASSLGATEAFF; j_gene: TRBJ1-1; v_gene: TRBV7-9; abundance: many; len: 12; d_gene: -
CDR3nt: TGTGCCAGCAGCTATTCAGGGGGCGCGACCGGGGAGCTGTTTTTT; CDR3aa: CASSYSGGATGELFF; j_gene: TRBJ2-2; v_gene: TRBV7-9; abundance: -; len: 15; d_gene: TRBD1
CDR3nt: TGTGCCAGCAACGCGGGGGTTGGGGATACGCAGTATTTT; CDR3aa: CASNAGVGDTQYF; j_gene: TRBJ2-3; v_gene: TRBV28; abundance: few; len: 13; d_gene: TRBD2
CDR3nt: TGTGCCAGCAGCTTAGCCAGTCTAGCGGCCTACGAGCAGTACTTC; CDR3aa: CASSLASLAAYEQYF; j_gene: TRBJ2-7; v_gene: TRBV11-1; abundance: -; len: 15; d_gene: TRBD2
CDR3nt: TGCAGTGCGAAAGCGGTCGATACGCAGTATTTT; CDR3aa: CSAKAVDTQYF; j_gene: TRBJ2-3; v_gene: TRBV20-1; abundance: few; len: 11; d_gene: -
CDR3nt: TGTGCCAGCAGCTATGGGACAGGACCCTACGAGCAGTACTTC; CDR3aa: CASSYGTGPYEQYF; j_gene: TRBJ2-7; v_gene: TRBV5-4; abundance: many; len: 14; d_gene: TRBD1
CDR3nt: TGTGCCAGCAGCTCTGGGACTGGCACAGATACGCAGTATTTT; CDR3aa: CASSSGTGTDTQYF; j_gene: TRBJ2-3; v_gene: TRBV7-2; abundance: few; len: 14; d_gene: -
CDR3nt: TGTGCCAGCAGCCTCCCAGGGACAACTGAAGCTTTCTTT; CDR3aa: CASSLPGTTEAFF; j_gene: TRBJ1-1; v_gene: TRBV7-9; abundance: many; len: 13; d_gene: -
CDR3nt: TGTGCCAGCAGCTTTATGCGGACGGACCTCTACGAGCAGTACTTC; CDR3aa: CASSFMRTDLYEQYF; j_gene: TRBJ2-7; v_gene: TRBV5-6; abundance: -; len: 15; d_gene: -
CDR3nt: TGTGCCAGCAGCTTAGAGATAACAGGGACCTCGGTCTTT; CDR3aa: CASSLEITGTSVF; j_gene: TRBJ1-1; v_gene: TRBV7-8; abundance: many; len: 13; d_gene: -
CDR3nt: TGTGCCAGCAGCCAAATCGGGGCCCCAGGCTACGAGCAGTACTTC; CDR3aa: CASSQIGAPGYEQYF; j_gene: TRBJ2-7; v_gene: TRBV14; abundance: -; len: 15; d_gene: -
CDR3nt: TGTGCCAGCAGTTTACCACGAGGGGGCGAGGAGACCCAGTACTTC; CDR3aa: CASSLPRGGEETQYF; j_gene: TRBJ2-5; v_gene: TRBV12-3/TRBV12-4; abundance: -; len: 15; d_gene: TRBD1
CDR3nt: TGTGCCAGCAGCTCGGGACTACCTGGCGAGCAGTTCTTC; CDR3aa: CASSSGLPGEQFF; j_gene: TRBJ2-1; v_gene: TRBV7-3; abundance: -; len: 13; d_gene: TRBD2
CDR3nt: TGTGCCAGCAGCCCCAACCCCGCTGGAGGGGCTGGGCTGAACACTGAAGCTTTCTTT; CDR3aa: CASSPNPAGGAGLNTEAFF; j_gene: TRBJ1-1; v_gene: TRBV4-1; abundance: -; len: 19; d_gene: -
CDR3nt: TGTGCCAGCAGCTTTTGGGACGGCCCTACCCAGCCCCAGCATTTT; CDR3aa: CASSFWDGPTQPQHF; j_gene: TRBJ1-5; v_gene: TRBV7-2; abundance: many; len: 15; d_gene: -
CDR3nt: TGTGCCAGCAGCTTCGGACCTCGGGAGACCCAGTACTTC; CDR3aa: CASSFGPRETQYF; j_gene: TRBJ2-5; v_gene: TRBV7-8; abundance: many; len: 13; d_gene: -
CDR3nt: TGTGCCAGCAGTTACTCGAGTGGGCCCAAGGGAGATACGCAGTATTTT; CDR3aa: CASSYSSGPKGDTQYF; j_gene: TRBJ2-3; v_gene: TRBV6-5; abundance: many; len: 16; d_gene: -
CDR3nt: TGTGCCAGCAGCTTAGAGGGACAGTGGGAGCAGTACTTC; CDR3aa: CASSLEGQWEQYF; j_gene: TRBJ2-7; v_gene: TRBV7-9; abundance: -; len: 13; d_gene: TRBD1
CDR3nt: TGTGCCAGCAACTACGTCGGGGGTTACAATGAGCAGTTCTTC; CDR3aa: CASNYVGGYNEQFF; j_gene: TRBJ2-1; v_gene: TRBV6-2/TRBV6-3; abundance: few; len: 14; d_gene: -
CDR3nt: TGTGCCAGCAGTGACTGGGTTGCGGACTATGGCTACACCTTC; CDR3aa: CASSDWVADYGYTF; j_gene: TRBJ1-2; v_gene: TRBV6-1; abundance: many; len: 14; d_gene: -
CDR3nt: TGTGCCAGCAGTGAAGCGCAGGGCTTAGGCCTAGGGGGATACTTC; CDR3aa: CASSEAQGLGLGGYF; j_gene: TRBJ2-7; v_gene: TRBV2; abundance: once; len: 15; d_gene: -
CDR3nt: TGTGCCAGCAGCTTATGGGGTGGAATTGAAGCTTTCTTT; CDR3aa: CASSLWGGIEAFF; j_gene: TRBJ1-1; v_gene: TRBV7-2; abundance: many; len: 13; d_gene: -
CDR3nt: TGTGCCAGCAGCGGAGATGGGGGGCTAGGGGACCGGTACTTC; CDR3aa: CASSGDGGLGDRYF; j_gene: TRBJ2-5; v_gene: TRBV7-2; abundance: once; len: 14; d_gene: -
CDR3nt: TGTGCCAGCAGCCCGGGATGGTACGAGCAGTACTTC; CDR3aa: CASSPGWYEQYF; j_gene: TRBJ2-7; v_gene: TRBV5-5; abundance: many; len: 12; d_gene: -
CDR3nt: TGTGCCAGCAGCTTAGCTGGGGGACTAGGAGAGACCCAGTACTTC; CDR3aa: CASSLAGGLGETQYF; j_gene: TRBJ2-5; v_gene: TRBV7-6; abundance: many; len: 15; d_gene: TRBD2
CDR3nt: TGTGCCAGCAGCCCAGGGACAGGGTACGCCGGGGAGCTGTTTTTT; CDR3aa: CASSPGTGYAGELFF; j_gene: TRBJ2-2; v_gene: TRBV7-9; abundance: -; len: 15; d_gene: TRBD1